These T cell receptor beta chains were read from a single sample in a study of long-term antiretroviral therapy in people with HIV. Measured with immunoSEQ multiplex PCR; TCRdb has only the in-frame clones, and not every one. The table lists approximately 20,000 clones, 79% of them singletons. The starting material was unsorted PBMCs, obtained 4.1 years after starting antiretroviral therapy. These receptors were collected from a woman aged 35 to 49 with HIV. CDR3s include the opening cysteine and the closing phenylalanine or tryptophan. Each record gives: D gene, V gene, clone size, J gene, CDR3 protein, CDR3 DNA. The D gene is left open where the match is weak. A row's size may be missing; if present it is once, few, many or a size class.

d_gene: TRBD1
v_gene: TRBV11-3
abundance: -
j_gene: TRBJ2-5
CDR3aa: CASSLGQLETQYF
CDR3nt: TGTGCCAGCAGCTTGGGACAGTTAGAGACCCAGTACTTC

d_gene: -
v_gene: TRBV27
abundance: -
j_gene: TRBJ2-2
CDR3aa: CASSQDTYTGELFF
CDR3nt: TGTGCCAGCAGTCAAGACACATACACCGGGGAGCTGTTTTTT

d_gene: -
v_gene: TRBV30
abundance: few
j_gene: TRBJ1-2
CDR3aa: CAWAANYGYTF
CDR3nt: TGTGCCTGGGCAGCTAACTATGGCTACACCTTC

d_gene: -
v_gene: TRBV6-5
abundance: -
j_gene: TRBJ2-1
CDR3aa: CASSPFRGAWEQFF
CDR3nt: TGTGCCAGCAGTCCCTTCCGGGGGGCTTGGGAGCAGTTCTTC

d_gene: -
v_gene: TRBV11-2
abundance: -
j_gene: TRBJ1-1
CDR3aa: CASSSTDTQGTAFF
CDR3nt: TGTGCCAGCAGCTCTACCGACACCCAGGGAACAGCTTTCTTT

d_gene: -
v_gene: TRBV6-6
abundance: -
j_gene: TRBJ1-1
CDR3aa: CASSYGVAEAFF
CDR3nt: TGTGCCAGCAGTTACGGGGTAGCTGAAGCTTTCTTT

d_gene: -
v_gene: TRBV6-1
abundance: few
j_gene: TRBJ2-2
CDR3aa: CASGELFF
CDR3nt: TGTGCCAGCGGGGAGCTGTTTTTT

d_gene: -
v_gene: TRBV19
abundance: -
j_gene: TRBJ2-1
CDR3aa: CASSIITGPPYNEQFF
CDR3nt: TGTGCCAGTAGTATAATTACAGGCCCCCCCTACAATGAGCAGTTCTTC

d_gene: -
v_gene: TRBV19
abundance: -
j_gene: TRBJ1-2
CDR3aa: CASRPGTGAGYGYTF
CDR3nt: TGTGCCAGTAGGCCTGGGACCGGAGCGGGCTATGGCTACACCTTC

d_gene: TRBD2
v_gene: TRBV4-1
abundance: -
j_gene: TRBJ2-1
CDR3aa: CASSQDGELAVYNEQFF
CDR3nt: TGCGCCAGCAGCCAAGATGGAGAACTAGCGGTCTACAATGAGCAGTTCTTC

d_gene: -
v_gene: TRBV5-1
abundance: -
j_gene: TRBJ2-5
CDR3aa: CASSMEPLGETQYF
CDR3nt: TGCGCCAGCAGCATGGAACCTCTTGGAGAGACCCAGTACTTC

d_gene: -
v_gene: TRBV7-2
abundance: once
j_gene: TRBJ1-6
CDR3aa: CASSLGGTFRNSPLHF
CDR3nt: TGTGCCAGCAGCTTAGGCGGGACATTCAGAAATTCACCCCTCCACTTT

d_gene: -
v_gene: TRBV1
abundance: -
j_gene: TRBJ2-4
CDR3aa: CTSSQGSGAAKNIQYF
CDR3nt: TGCACCAGCAGCCAAGGCAGCGGGGCAGCCAAAAACATTCAGTACTTC